This T cell receptor beta chain derives from a study of cytomegalovirus exposure and HLA in healthy donors. On the study more broadly: HLA-typed donors were the source of 83 million or so unique TCRs held in an early data release. Study-wide findings and caveats: Several of the most significant clusters were apparently associated with common viral pathogens in a later analysis. Available immune exposure information covered CMV serostatus only.

This clone came up a few times. As yet, its antigen is unknown. Healthy individuals who donated bone marrow served as the donors. This PCR relied on a set of 60 Vbeta primers and 13 Jbeta primers. The protocol was immunoSEQ multiplex PCR, while the TCRdb copy is restricted to in-frame clones and leaves out a portion. Among approximately 160,000 clones listed, approximately 67% were seen once. V shed 0 bases, J shed 0 bases, and the junction held 10 bases outside the gene matches. Germline V CDR1 and CDR2: SGDLS, YYNGEE. The CDR3 is 19 residues long. This clonotype originated in a woman under 30 in good health and CMV-seropositive. Input material: PBMCs. The V and J genes are TRBV9 and TRBJ2-1; 9 bases line up with TRBD2. In nucleotides, the CDR3 is TGTGCCAGCAGCGTAGTAGGGACTAGCTCCCCTCACTCCTACAATGAGCAGTTCTTC. Protein: CASSVVGTSSPHSYNEQFF.